This record looks at one T cell receptor beta chain sequence and its context. The antigen is unknown. This sample is part of a study of cytomegalovirus exposure and HLA in healthy donors. General study results and limits: Sequencing had likely introduced a cluster of highly shared sequence variants as an artifact.

The PCR had 60 Vbeta and 13 Jbeta primers. The data were produced by immunoSEQ multiplex PCR, yet TCRdb's version contains in-frame clones alone and is incomplete. Of 99,000 or so clones listed, around 84% are singletons. Germline CDR1 is LGHNA and CDR2 is YSLEER. V lost 0 bases, J lost 6 bases, and 13 bases stayed unmatched. This CDR3 contains 17 residues. The gene calls are TRBV4-3 and TRBJ1-1, with TRBD1 matching over 7 bases. This TCR was sampled from a young man in good health and CMV-seronegative. Sequenced sample: PBMCs. The CDR3 nucleotides are TGCGCCAGCAGCCAAGAAGTGGTCGGCCAGGGGGTGGCTGAAGCTTTCTTT. Its translation is CASSQEVVGQGVAEAFF.